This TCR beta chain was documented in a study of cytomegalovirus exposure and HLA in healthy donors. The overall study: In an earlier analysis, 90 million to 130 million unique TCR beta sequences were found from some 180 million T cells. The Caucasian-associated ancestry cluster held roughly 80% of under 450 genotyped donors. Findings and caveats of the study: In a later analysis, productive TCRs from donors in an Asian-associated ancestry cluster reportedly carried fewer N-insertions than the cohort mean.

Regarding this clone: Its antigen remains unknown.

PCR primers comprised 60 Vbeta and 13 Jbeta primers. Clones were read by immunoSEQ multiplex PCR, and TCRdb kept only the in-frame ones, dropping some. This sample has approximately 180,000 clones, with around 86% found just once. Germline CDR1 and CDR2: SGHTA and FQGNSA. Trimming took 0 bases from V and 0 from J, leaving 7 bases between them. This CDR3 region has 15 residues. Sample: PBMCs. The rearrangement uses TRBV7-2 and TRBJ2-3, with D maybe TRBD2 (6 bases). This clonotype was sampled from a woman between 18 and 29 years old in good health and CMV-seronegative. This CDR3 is CASSLASGSTDTQYF. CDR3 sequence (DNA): TGTGCCAGCAGCTTAGCCAGCGGGAGCACAGATACGCAGTATTTT.